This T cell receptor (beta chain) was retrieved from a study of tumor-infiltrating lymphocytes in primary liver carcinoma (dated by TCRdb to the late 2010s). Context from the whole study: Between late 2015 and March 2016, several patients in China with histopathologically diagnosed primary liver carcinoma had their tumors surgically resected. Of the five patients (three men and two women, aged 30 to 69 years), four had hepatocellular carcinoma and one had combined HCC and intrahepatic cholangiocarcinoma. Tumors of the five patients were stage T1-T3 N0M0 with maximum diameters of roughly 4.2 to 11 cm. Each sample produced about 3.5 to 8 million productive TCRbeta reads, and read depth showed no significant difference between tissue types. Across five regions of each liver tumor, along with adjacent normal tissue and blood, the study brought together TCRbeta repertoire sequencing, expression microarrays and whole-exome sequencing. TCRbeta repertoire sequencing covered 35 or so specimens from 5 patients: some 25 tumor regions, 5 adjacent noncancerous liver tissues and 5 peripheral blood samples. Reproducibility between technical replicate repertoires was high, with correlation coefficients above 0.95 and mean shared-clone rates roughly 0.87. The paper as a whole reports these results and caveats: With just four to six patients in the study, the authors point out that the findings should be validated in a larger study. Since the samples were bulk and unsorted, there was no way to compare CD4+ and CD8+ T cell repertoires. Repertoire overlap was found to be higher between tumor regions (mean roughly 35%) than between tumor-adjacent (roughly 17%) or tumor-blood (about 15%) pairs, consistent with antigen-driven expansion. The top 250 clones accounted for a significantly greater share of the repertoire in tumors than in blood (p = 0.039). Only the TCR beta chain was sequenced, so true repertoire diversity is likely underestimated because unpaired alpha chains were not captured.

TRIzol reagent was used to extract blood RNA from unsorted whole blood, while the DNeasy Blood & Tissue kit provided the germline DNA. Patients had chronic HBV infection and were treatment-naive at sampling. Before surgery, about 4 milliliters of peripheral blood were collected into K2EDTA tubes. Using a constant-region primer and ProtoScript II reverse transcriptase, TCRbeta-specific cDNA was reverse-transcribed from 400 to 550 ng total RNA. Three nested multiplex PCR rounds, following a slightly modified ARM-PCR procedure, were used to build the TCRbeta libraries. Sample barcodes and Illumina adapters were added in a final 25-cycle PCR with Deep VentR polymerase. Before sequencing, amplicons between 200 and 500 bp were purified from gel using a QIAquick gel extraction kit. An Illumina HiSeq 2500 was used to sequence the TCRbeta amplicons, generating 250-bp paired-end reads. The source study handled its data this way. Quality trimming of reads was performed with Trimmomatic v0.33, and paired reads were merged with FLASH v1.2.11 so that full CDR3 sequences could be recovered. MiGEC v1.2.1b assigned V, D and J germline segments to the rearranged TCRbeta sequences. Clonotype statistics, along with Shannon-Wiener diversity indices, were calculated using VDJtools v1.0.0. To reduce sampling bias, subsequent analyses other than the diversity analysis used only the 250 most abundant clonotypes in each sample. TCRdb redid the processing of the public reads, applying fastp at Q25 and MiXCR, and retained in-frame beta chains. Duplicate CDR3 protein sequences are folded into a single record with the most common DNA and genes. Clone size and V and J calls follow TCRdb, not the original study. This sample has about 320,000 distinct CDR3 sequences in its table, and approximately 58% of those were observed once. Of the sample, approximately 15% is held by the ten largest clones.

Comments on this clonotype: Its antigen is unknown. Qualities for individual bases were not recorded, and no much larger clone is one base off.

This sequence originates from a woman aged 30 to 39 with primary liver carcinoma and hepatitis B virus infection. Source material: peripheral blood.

The CDR3 protein sequence reads: CASSLQDGDSPLHF. The nucleotide sequence reads as follows: TGTGCCAGCAGCTTGCAGGATGGAGATTCACCCCTCCACTTT. Recombination linked TRBV11-2 to TRBJ1-6, with an unclear D gene assignment. The CDR3 holds 14 amino acids from the cysteine to the phenylalanine. Only the CDR3 DNA is retained, 42 bases long and in frame from the first base. Trimming removed 3 bases from V and 8 bases from J, leaving 11 bases between the germline ends. Via the germline V gene, CDR1 is SGHAT and CDR2 FQNNGV. With the portions outside the CDR3 filled from the reference TRBV11-2 and TRBJ1-6 genes, the complete variable region becomes EAGVAQSPRYKIIEKRQSVAFWCNPISGHATLYWYQQILGQGPKLLIQFQNNGVVDDSQLPKDRFSAERLKGVDSTLKIQPAKLEDSAVYLCASSLQDGDSPLHFGNGTRLTVT.